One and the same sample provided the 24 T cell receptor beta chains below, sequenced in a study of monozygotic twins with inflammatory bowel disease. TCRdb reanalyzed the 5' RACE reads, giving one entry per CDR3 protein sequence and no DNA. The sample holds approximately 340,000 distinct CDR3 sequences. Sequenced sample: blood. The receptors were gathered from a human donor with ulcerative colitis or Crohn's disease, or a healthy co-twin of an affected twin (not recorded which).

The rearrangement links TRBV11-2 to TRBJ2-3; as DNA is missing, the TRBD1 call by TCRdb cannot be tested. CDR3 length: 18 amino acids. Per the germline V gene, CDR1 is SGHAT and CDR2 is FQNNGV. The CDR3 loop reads CASSLGGGVDRGTDTQYF. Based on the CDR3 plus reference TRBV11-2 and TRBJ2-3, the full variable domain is EAGVAQSPRYKIIEKRQSVAFWCNPISGHATLYWYQQILGQGPKLLIQFQNNGVVDDSQLPKDRFSAERLKGVDSTLKIQPAKLEDSAVYLCASSLGGGVDRGTDTQYFGPGTRLTVL.

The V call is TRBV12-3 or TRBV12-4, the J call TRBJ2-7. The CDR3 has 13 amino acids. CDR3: CASSLRLALEQYF.

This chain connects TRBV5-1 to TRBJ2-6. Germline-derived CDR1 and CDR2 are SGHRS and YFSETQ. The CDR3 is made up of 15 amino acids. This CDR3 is CASSYQFSGANVLTF.

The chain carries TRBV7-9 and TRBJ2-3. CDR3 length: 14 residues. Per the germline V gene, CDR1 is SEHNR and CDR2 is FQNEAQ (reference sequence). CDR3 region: CASSVQLAADTQYF.

This CDR3 is CASSFRGGGPQHF. The V and J genes are TRBV28 and TRBJ1-5; TCRdb's D call of TRBD1 is untestable without DNA. Germline CDR1 MDHEN, CDR2 SYDVKM. The CDR3 has 13 residues. The whole variable domain, filled in from reference TRBV28 and TRBJ1-5, reads DVKVTQSSRYLVKRTGEKVFLECVQDMDHENMFWYRQDPGLGLRLIYFSYDVKMKEKGDIPEGYSVSREKKERFSLILESASTNQTSMYLCASSFRGGGPQHFGDGTRLSIL.

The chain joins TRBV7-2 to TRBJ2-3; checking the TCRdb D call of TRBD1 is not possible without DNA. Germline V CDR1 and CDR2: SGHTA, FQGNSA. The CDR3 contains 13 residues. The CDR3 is CASSTQSADTQYF.

The CDR3 loop is CASSLAEDRVANYGYTF. The gene calls are TRBV7-2 and TRBJ1-2; TCRdb's assignment of TRBD1 cannot be checked, as there is no DNA. CDR1 and CDR2 from the germline V gene are SGHTA and FQGNSA. CDR3 length: 17 residues.

CDR3 protein: CASSPLTGPSYEQYF. This chain joins TRBV5-1 and TRBJ2-7; no DNA is available, so the TRBD1 call from TCRdb remains unchecked. Germline CDR1 is SGHRS and CDR2 is YFSETQ. This CDR3 comprises 15 residues.

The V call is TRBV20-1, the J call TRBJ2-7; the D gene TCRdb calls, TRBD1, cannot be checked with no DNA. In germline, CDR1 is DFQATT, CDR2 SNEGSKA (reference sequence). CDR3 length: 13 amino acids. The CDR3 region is CGSDGGQRSEQYF.

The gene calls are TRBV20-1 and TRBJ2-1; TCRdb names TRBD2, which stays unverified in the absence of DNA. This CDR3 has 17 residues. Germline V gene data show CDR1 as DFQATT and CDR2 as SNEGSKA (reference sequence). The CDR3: CSARDLGGVLGYNEQFF.

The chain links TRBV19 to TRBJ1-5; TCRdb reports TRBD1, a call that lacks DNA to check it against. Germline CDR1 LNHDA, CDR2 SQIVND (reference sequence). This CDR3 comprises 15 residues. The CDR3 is CASSIQDRGNQPQHF.

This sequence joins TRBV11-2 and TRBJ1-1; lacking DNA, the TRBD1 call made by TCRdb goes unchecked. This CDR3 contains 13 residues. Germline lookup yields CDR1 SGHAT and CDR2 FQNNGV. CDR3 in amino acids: CASSSRGDTEAFF.

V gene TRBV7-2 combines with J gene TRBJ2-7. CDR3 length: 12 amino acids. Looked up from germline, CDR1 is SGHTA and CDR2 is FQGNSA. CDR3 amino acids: CASSRDFYEQYF.

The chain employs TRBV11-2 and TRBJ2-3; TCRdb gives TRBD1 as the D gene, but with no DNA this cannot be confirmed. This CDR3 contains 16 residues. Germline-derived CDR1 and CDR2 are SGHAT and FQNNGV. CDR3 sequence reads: CASSPRTQHTGDTQYF. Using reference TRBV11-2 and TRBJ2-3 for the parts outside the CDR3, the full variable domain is EAGVAQSPRYKIIEKRQSVAFWCNPISGHATLYWYQQILGQGPKLLIQFQNNGVVDDSQLPKDRFSAERLKGVDSTLKIQPAKLEDSAVYLCASSPRTQHTGDTQYFGPGTRLTVL.

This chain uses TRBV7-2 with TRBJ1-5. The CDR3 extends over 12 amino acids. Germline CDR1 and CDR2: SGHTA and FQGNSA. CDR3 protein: CASSAQYQPQHF. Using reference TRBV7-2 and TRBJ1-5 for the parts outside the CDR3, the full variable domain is GAGVSQSPSNKVTEKGKDVELRCDPISGHTALYWYRQSLGQGLEFLIYFQGNSAPDKSGLPSDRFSAERTGGSVSTLTIQRTQQEDSAVYLCASSAQYQPQHFGDGTRLSIL.

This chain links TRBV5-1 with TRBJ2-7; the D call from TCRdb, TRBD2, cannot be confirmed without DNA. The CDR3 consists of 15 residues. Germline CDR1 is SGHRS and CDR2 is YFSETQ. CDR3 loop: CASSPAASGTYEQYF.

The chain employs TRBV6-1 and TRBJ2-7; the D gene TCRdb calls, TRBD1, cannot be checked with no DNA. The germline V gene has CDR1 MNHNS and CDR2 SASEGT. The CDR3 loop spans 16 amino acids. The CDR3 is CASSVGPGGSNYEQYF.

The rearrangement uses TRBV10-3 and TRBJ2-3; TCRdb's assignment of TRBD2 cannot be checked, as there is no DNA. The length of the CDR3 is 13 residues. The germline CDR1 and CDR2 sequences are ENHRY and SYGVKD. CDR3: CATGGTREDTQYF.

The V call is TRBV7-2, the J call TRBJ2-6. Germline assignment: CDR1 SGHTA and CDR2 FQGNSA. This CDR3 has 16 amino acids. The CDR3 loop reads CASSLGFFSGANVLTF.

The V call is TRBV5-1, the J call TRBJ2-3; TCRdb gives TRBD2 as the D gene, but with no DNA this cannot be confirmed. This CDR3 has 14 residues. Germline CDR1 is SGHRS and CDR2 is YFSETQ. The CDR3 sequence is CASSSGSYTDTQYF. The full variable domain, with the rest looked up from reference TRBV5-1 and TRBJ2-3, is KAGVTQTPRYLIKTRGQQVTLSCSPISGHRSVSWYQQTPGQGLQFLFEYFSETQRNKGNFPGRFSGRQFSNSRSEMNVSTLELGDSALYLCASSSGSYTDTQYFGPGTRLTVL.

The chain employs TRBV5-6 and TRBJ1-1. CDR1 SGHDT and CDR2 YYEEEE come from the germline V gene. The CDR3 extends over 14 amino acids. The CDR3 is CASSLDFLGTEAFF. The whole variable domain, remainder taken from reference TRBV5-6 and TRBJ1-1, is DAGVTQSPTHLIKTRGQQVTLRCSPKSGHDTVSWYQQALGQGPQFIFQYYEEEERQRGNFPDRFSGHQFPNYSSELNVNALLLGDSALYLCASSLDFLGTEAFFGQGTRLTVV.

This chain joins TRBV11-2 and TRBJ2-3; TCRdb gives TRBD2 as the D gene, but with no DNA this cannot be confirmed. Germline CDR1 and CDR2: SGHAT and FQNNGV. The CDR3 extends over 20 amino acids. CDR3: CASSLRSNPPARGVADTQYF.

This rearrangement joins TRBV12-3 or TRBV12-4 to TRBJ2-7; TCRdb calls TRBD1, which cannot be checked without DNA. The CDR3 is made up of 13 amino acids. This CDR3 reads CASRQGGIYEQYF.

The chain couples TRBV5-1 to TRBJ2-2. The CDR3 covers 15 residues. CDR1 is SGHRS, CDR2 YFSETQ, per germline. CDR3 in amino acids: CASSFGSENTGELFF.